The subject of this entry is one T cell receptor (beta chain). The data are from a study of T cell responses to AZD1222 COVID-19 vaccine. The assay was immunoSEQ multiplex PCR, and TCRdb's table has in-frame clones only and misses some. The sample has more than 75,000 clones, less than 95% seen once. The TCR comes from an adult who received the AZD1222 COVID-19 vaccine. This sample comprised peripheral blood, obtained 28 days after the second AZD1222 dose.

The CDR3 coding sequence is TGTGCCAGCAGTTACTCAGGGGTCAACACTGAAGCTTTCTTT. Amino acids: CASSYSGVNTEAFF. The V gene is TRBV6-5, the J gene TRBJ1-1; a weak D match, TRBD1 (5 bases). The CDR3 has 14 residues. Trimming stripped 0 bases from V and 2 bases from J, with 7 bases between. Germline CDR1 MNHEY, CDR2 SVGAGI.